Listed here is a single TCR beta chain. This clonotype was observed at least ten times. Its binding antigen is unknown. Per-base quality was not reported, and no clone a single base away is much larger than it. The sample is drawn from a study of regulatory T cells in long-lasting Graves disease (dated by TCRdb to the early 2020s). For the wider study: In the newly diagnosed Graves' disease group, patients had been taking antithyroid drugs for less than 3 months. Patients with persistent Graves' disease were compared with patients with newly diagnosed Graves' disease using TCR sequencing and RNA sequencing of peripheral blood. The study was conducted in China and was registered as a clinical trial. A total of around 35 samples underwent TCR sequencing, from roughly 13 patients with persistent Graves' disease and around 20 patients with newly diagnosed Graves' disease.

Here is what the overall study found, with its caveats: The small sample size was acknowledged by the authors as a limitation that may reduce accuracy. Sequencing and analysis were limited to the TCR beta chain. Patients with persistent disease shared more public clonotypes (fewer than 3,000) than newly diagnosed patients did (approximately 1,000). Compared with newly diagnosed patients, patients with persistent Graves' disease had lower TCR Shannon entropy and fewer highly expanded clones, which suggests clonal expansion. TRBV28, TRBJ1-2 and TRBJ2-5 were preferentially used in persistent disease, while TRBV20-1 and TRBJ2-1 were favored in newly diagnosed disease. Only peripheral blood was studied, because thyroid tissue, the primary lesion, was inaccessible.

The intended sense of this specimen's time point label: newly diagnosed GD, antithyroid drugs for less than 3 months. For both TCR sequencing and RNA sequencing, RNA was extracted from PBMCs in TRIzol. The diagnosis of Graves' disease was made according to American Thyroid Association guidelines. The patients came from an endocrinology department in Xi'an, China. Each patient gave roughly 10 milliliters of peripheral blood, collected in an EDTA anticoagulant tube. Ficoll Paque Plus density gradient separation was used to isolate PBMCs, and no further T cell sorting was performed. RNA quality was checked with an Agilent 2100 Bioanalyzer and agarose gel, and concentration with a NanoDrop 2000. Receptor libraries were prepared by multiplex PCR. TCRdb lists the instrument as Illumina HiSeq 4000. CDR3 regions were amplified by Arm-PCR with iRepertoire HTBI primers to construct TCR beta libraries. Before sequencing, the PCR products went through gel purification. The paper's processing steps were these. Across samples, some 62 TRBV and 13 to 15 TRBJ segments were identified and used for gene usage analysis of CDR3 amino acid clonotypes. Filtered high-quality paired reads were merged into contigs using COPE and FqMerger. BLAST was used to align contigs to the IMGT TRBV, TRBD and TRBJ reference genes, and CDR3 was defined following IMGT. Any clonotype with a frequency above 0.1% was classified as a highly expanded clone. Repertoire diversity was measured by Shannon entropy, and V-J evenness by the Gini coefficient. Clonotypes shared by more than one individual were considered public. Starting from the raw public reads, TCRdb applied fastp trimming at Q25, assembled clones with MiXCR and retained in-frame beta chains. All rows with the same CDR3 protein become a single entry with the most common DNA and genes. The V and J calls and clone size come from TCRdb's table, not from the authors' own analysis. In all, the sample holds about 530,000 distinct CDR3 sequences, and approximately 16% of those were seen once. The ten most abundant clones make up roughly 25% of the sample.

The cysteine opens and the phenylalanine closes a CDR3 of 13 amino acids. Of all the DNA, just the CDR3 is kept, 39 bases in frame from base 1. Here V drops 8 bases and J drops 7 bases, and the junction holds 5 bases not matched to any gene. The germline V gene gives CDR1 as MDHEN and CDR2 as SYDVKM. This same sample was also part of a study on T cells in Graves' hyperthyroidism and ophthalmopathy. Looking at the second paper: A patient counted as having stable Graves' hyperthyroidism if no progression to ophthalmopathy occurred over 18 months of follow-up. The hyperthyroidism patients were between 18 and 65 years old and newly diagnosed, with a disease duration of less than 2 months. Exclusion was applied to patients with uncontrolled infections, other autoimmune diseases, pregnancy or lactation. Clinical symptoms, serum thyroxine and TRAb, thyroid ultrasound, and orbital computed tomography formed the basis for the diagnoses. A first-round RT-PCR of the TCR CDR3 used the HTBI primer set with the Qiagen OneStep RT-PCR kit. Most expanded thyroid clonotypes (frequency above 0.001) were also found in blood, which suggests that blood repertoires may mirror thyroid immune responses. A model built on a 13 V-J signature distinguished ophthalmopathy from stable hyperthyroidism, reaching about 89% sensitivity and under 84% specificity in cross-validation and 80%/75% in testing. In validation, progression to ophthalmopathy was predicted by the model with nearly 71% sensitivity and just over 72% specificity, a median of around 6.5 months before onset. To identify TCR V-J signatures that set the groups apart, the researchers used a discovery cohort of 100 patients, made up of around 40 with Graves' ophthalmopathy and around 58 with stable Graves' hyperthyroidism. Prospective prediction of ophthalmopathy was tested in an independent validation cohort of approximately 19 hyperthyroidism patients and 15 to 17 patients who later progressed to ophthalmopathy. The 75 to 100 discovery patients were randomly split 7:3 into training and test sets. The study also compared thyroid tissue and blood T-cell repertoires from five or six Graves' hyperthyroidism patients. After blood sampling, hyperthyroidism patients were treated with methimazole at a starting dose of 30 mg daily, and ophthalmopathy patients were treated with high-dose intravenous methylprednisolone. Libraries were constructed in a second round of multiplex PCR, after which size selection and purification were carried out. Sequencing of the libraries was done on an Illumina HiSeq2000 using paired-end 100 bp reads. Raw data were processed with SOAPnuke, discarding reads with adapters, uncalled bases, mean Phred below 15, or no exact constant-primer or identifier match. COPE v1.2.5 was used to merge high-quality paired reads, and clonotypes were defined as unique nucleotide sequences. MiTCR v1.1 was used to align the clonotypes against IMGT TRBV, TRBD and TRBJ reference segments. Only V-J combinations with frequency above 0.0001, covering approximately 99% of repertoires, were analysed. The TCS score was defined as F50 (clonal expansion) divided by E x V (chaos), with BLOSUM62-based TCRdist calculated between CDR3 peptides within each V-J. Welch's t-statistics and random forest reduced around 550 V-J features to 10 to 15, which were used in a naive Bayes classifier (R e1071). No statistical method was used to set the sample size in advance, and investigators knew the group allocation. TCR Vbeta CDR3 sequencing of roughly 140 peripheral blood samples (43 ophthalmopathy, 75 or so hyperthyroidism and roughly 17 progressor patients) is reported in the paper.

The sequences come from peripheral blood mononuclear cells (PBMCs), collected at new diagnosis, from a patient treated with antithyroid drugs. The sequence links TRBV28 to TRBJ2-2; 9 of the junction bases match TRBD2. This sequence originates from a woman aged 35-65 years with Graves disease. Donor details come from another sample of the same person, matched by shared clones. The CDR3 protein is CASLRGGGGELFF. Read as DNA, the sequence is TGTGCCAGCCTGCGGGGGGGTGGCGGGGAGCTGTTTTTT.